This T cell receptor beta chain was obtained from a study of shared clonotypes between healthy human individuals. Findings and caveats of the study: Clonotype sharing among donors was expected to depend on sequencing depth.

Naive CD8 cells comprised CD45RO-negative, CCR7-positively selected cells, excluding terminally differentiated effector memory CD45RA+ cells. Note on this clone: Its specificity is unknown.

The repertoire was sequenced with immunoSEQ multiplex PCR; TCRdb's copy has only in-frame clones and lacks some. The sample has around 1.9 million clones; about 94% are singletons. Germline CDR1 is MNHEY and CDR2 is SMNVEV (reference sequence). The length of the CDR3 is 15 residues. V lost 4 bases and J 5 bases, leaving 18 bases between the germline ends. The source material was naive CD8+ T cells from PBMCs. The clonotype comes from a man between 18 and 29 years old in good health. Some clones in this sample may be carry-over from other donors' samples. The chain uses TRBV27 and TRBJ2-7, with a possible D match to TRBD2 (6 bases). The CDR3 region is CASSSPRGSQHEQYF. CDR3 nucleotide sequence: TGTGCCAGCAGTTCCCCCCGGGGGTCCCAGCACGAGCAGTACTTC.